This entry features one T cell receptor beta chain sequence. Authors' analysis steps: Estimation of nucleated cell counts relied on the amplification of reference gene primers. Sequencing used immunoSEQ multiplex PCR; TCRdb keeps in-frame clones, though not all of them. V and J calls and clone size follow that table, whereas D and trimming were derived from the DNA. The table has roughly 220,000 clones, roughly 80% seen once. The sample originates from a study of blood T cell repertoires in COVID-19. Sequenced: peripheral blood. This clonotype was sampled from a woman older than 75 with COVID-19, enrolled during active disease.

The CDR3 coding sequence is TGTGCCAGCAGTGATAGGAGGGCGCTTAATAATTCACCCCTCCACTTT. Protein: CASSDRRALNNSPLHF. The rearrangement links TRBV2 to TRBJ1-6, with unresolved D. This CDR3 comprises 16 residues. CDR1 and CDR2 (germline): SNHLY, FYNNEI. V was shortened by 3 bases and J by 5 bases, with 14 bases between the two germline ends.